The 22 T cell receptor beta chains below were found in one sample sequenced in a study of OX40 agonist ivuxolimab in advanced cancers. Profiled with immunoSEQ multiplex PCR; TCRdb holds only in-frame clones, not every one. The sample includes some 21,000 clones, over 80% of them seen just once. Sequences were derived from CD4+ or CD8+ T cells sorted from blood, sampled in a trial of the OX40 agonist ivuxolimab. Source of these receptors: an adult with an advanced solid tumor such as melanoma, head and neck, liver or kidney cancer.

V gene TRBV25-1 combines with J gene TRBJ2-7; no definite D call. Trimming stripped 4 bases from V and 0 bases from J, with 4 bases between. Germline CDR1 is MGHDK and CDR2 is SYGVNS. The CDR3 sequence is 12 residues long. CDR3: CASSVSSYEQYF. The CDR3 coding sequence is TGTGCCAGCAGTGTGAGCTCCTACGAGCAGTACTTC.

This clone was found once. The CDR3, as DNA: TGTGCCAGCAGCTTGGCGTCAGAGACAGGGGCCCCCACAGATACGCAGTATTTT. Residues: CASSLASETGAPTDTQYF. The rearrangement links TRBV5-6 to TRBJ2-3; 8 positions agree with TRBD1. The length of the CDR3 is 18 residues. Germline-derived CDR1 and CDR2 are SGHDT and YYEEEE. V gave up 0 bases and J gave up 2 bases; unmatched junction bases: 11.

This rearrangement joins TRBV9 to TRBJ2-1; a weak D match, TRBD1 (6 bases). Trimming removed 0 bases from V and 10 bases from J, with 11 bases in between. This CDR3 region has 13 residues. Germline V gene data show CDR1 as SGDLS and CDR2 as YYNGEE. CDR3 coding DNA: TGTGCCAGCAGCGTAGGGGACAATGGGGAGCAGTTCTTC. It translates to CASSVGDNGEQFF.

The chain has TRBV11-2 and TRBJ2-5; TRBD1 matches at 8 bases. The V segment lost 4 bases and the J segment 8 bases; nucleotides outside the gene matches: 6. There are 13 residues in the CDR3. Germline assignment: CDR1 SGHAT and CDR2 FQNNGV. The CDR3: CASSSRGPPTQYF. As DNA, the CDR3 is TGTGCCAGCAGCTCCAGGGGGCCCCCAACCCAGTACTTC.

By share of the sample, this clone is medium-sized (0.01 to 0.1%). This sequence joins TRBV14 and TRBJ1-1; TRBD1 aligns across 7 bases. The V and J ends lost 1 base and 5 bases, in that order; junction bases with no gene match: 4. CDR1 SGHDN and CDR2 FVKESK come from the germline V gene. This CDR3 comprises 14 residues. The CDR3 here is CASSQAIRGTEAFF. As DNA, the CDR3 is TGTGCCAGCAGCCAAGCCATCAGGGGGACTGAAGCTTTCTTT.

CDR3 DNA sequence: TGTGCCAGCAGTTTGGGGACAGGGGGCCAGTATTTT. Its translation is CASSLGTGGQYF. The chain has TRBV27 and TRBJ2-3, with 12 bases identical to TRBD1. V trimming: 3 bases; J trimming: 12 bases; junction bases outside the gene matches: 1. The CDR3 runs 12 residues. Germline V gene lookup returns CDR1 MNHEY and CDR2 SMNVEV (reference sequence).

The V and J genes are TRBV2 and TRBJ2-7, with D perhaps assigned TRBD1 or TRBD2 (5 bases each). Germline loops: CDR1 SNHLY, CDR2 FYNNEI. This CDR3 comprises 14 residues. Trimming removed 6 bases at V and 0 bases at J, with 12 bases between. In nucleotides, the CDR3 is TGTGCCAGCAGCCCGGGACCGCCCTCCTACGAGCAGTACTTC. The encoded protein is CASSPGPPSYEQYF.

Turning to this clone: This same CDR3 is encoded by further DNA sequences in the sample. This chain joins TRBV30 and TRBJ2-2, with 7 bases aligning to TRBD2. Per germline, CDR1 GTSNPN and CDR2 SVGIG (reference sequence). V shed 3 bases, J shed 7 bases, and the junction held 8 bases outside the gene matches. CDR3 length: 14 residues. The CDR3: CAWRGGDFYGELFF. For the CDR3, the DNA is TGTGCCTGGAGGGGGGGGGACTTTTACGGGGAGCTGTTTTTT.

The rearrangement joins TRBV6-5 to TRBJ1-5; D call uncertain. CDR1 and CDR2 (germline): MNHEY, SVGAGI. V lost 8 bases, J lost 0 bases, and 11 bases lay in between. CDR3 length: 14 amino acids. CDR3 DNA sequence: TGTGCCAGCCGGGTTGCAGCTAGCAATCAGCCCCAGCATTTT. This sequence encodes CASRVAASNQPQHF.

The CDR3, as DNA: TGTGCCAGCAGCAAGTCAGGGGGCGCGTCCTCTGGGGCCAACGTCCTGACTTTC. Amino acids: CASSKSGGASSGANVLTF. The J gene is TRBJ2-6, the V gene TRBV21-1; the tabulated D call, TRBD1, remains unverified against the DNA. TRBV21-1 is a pseudogene segment. The CDR3 loop spans 18 amino acids.

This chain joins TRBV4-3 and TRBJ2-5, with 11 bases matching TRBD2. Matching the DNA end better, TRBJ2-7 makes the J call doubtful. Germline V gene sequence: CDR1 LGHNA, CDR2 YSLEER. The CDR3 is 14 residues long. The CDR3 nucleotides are TGCGCCAGCAGCCAAACTAGCGGGGGCGACGAGCAGTACTTC. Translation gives CASSQTSGGDEQYF.

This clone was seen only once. In DNA, the CDR3 is TGTGCCAGTAACTCAATGTTGGGGGCAATGAACACTGAAGCTTTCTTT. Its protein is CASNSMLGAMNTEAFF. The J gene is TRBJ1-1, the V gene TRBV19, with a possible D match to TRBD1 (6 bases). The CDR3 contains 16 residues. CDR1 and CDR2 (germline): LNHDA, SQIVND (reference sequence). V shed 7 bases and J shed 0 bases, with 18 bases lying between them.

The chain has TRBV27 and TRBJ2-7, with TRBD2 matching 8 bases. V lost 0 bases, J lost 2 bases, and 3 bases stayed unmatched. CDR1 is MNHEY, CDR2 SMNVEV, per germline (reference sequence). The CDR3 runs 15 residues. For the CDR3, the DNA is TGTGCCAGCAGTTTATCTCCGGGGGGGCCCTACGAGCAGTACTTC. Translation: CASSLSPGGPYEQYF.

The CDR3 DNA sequence: TGTGCCAGCAGCTTGACTAGCGGGGGGATCTACGAGCAGTACTTC. Translating it yields CASSLTSGGIYEQYF. The J gene is TRBJ2-7, the V gene TRBV7-3, with 13 bases lining up with TRBD2. The CDR3 sequence is 15 residues long. Germline CDR1 is SGHTA and CDR2 is FQGTGA. The ends lost 3 bases at V and 3 bases at J; junction bases unmatched: 2.

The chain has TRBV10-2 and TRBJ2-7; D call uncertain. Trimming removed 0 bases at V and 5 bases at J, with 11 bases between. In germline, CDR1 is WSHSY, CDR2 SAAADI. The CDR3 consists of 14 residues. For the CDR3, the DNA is TGCGCCAGCAGTGAGTCATCTAGTGTCCACGAGCAGTACTTC. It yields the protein CASSESSSVHEQYF.

The CDR3 is CASSLGESYEQYF. CDR3 bases: TGTGCCAGCTCCCTTGGAGAAAGCTACGAGCAGTACTTC. The chain carries TRBV27 and TRBJ2-7; D unclear. Germline V CDR1 and CDR2: MNHEY, SMNVEV (reference sequence). The CDR3 has 13 residues. V lost 8 bases to trimming and J lost 3 bases, with 14 bases between them.

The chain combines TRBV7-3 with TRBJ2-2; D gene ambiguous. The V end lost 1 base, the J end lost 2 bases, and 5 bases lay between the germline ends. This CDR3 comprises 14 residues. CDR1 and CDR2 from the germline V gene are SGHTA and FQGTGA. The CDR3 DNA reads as TGTGCCAGCAGCTTAATACAAAACACCGGGGAGCTGTTTTTT. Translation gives CASSLIQNTGELFF.

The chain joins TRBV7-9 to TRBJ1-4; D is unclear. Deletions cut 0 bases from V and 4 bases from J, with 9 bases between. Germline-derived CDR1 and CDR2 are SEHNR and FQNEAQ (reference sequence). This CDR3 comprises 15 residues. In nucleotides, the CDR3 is TGTGCCAGCAGCTTAGCTGTGGGAATTAATGAAAAACTGTTTTTT. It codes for CASSLAVGINEKLFF.

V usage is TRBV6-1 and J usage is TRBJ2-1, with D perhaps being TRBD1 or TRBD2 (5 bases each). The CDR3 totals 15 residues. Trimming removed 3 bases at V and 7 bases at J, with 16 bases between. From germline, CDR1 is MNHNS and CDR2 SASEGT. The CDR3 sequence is CASSDWAGTGNEQFF. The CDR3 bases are TGTGCCAGCAGTGATTGGGCAGGGACCGGGAATGAGCAGTTCTTC.

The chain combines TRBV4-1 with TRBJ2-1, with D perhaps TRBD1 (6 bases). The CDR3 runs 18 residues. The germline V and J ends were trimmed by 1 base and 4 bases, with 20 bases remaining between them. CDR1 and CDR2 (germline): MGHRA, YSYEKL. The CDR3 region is CASSQAPTGKNTYNEQFF. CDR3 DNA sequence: TGCGCCAGCAGCCAAGCCCCAACAGGGAAGAACACGTACAATGAGCAGTTCTTC.

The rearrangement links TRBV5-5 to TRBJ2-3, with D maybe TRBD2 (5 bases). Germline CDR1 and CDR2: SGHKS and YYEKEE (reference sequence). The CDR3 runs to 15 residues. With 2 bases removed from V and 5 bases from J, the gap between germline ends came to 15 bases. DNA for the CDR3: TGTGCCAGCAGCTTTGTGTCCCCCGCGGGAGATACGCAGTATTTT. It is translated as CASSFVSPAGDTQYF.

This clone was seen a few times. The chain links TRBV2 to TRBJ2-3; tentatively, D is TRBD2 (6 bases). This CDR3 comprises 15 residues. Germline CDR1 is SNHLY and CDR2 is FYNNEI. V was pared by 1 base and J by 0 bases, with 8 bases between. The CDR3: CASSEGLGSTDTQYF. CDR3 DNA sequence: TGTGCCAGCAGTGAAGGACTAGGGAGCACAGATACGCAGTATTTT.